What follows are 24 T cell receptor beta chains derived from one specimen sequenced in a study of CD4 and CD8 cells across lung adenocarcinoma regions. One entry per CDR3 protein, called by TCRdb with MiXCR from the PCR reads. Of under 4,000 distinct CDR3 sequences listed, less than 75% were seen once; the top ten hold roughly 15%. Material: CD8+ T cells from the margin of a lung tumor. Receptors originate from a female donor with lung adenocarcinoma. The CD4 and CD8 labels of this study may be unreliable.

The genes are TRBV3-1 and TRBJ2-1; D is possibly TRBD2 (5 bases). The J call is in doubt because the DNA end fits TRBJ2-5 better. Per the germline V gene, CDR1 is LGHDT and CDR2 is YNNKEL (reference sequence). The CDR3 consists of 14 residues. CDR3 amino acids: CASSQDGGQETQYF. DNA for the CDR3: TGTGCCAGCAGCCAAGATGGCGGGCAAGAGACCCAGTACTTC.

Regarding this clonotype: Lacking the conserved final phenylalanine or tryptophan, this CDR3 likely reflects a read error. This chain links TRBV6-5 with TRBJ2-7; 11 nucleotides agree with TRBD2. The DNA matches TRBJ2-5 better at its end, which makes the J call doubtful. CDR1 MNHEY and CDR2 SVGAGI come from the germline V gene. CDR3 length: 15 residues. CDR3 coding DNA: TGTGCCAGCAGACTCGGATTAGCGGGAGGGGAGACCCAGTACATC. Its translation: CASRLGLAGGETQYI.

The DNA of the CDR3 is TGTGCCAGCAGTTACACTAGCGGGAGTCGTGAGACCCAGTACTTC. This codes for CASSYTSGSRETQYF. The chain combines TRBV6-5 with TRBJ2-7, with 11 nucleotides matching TRBD2. The DNA end is a closer match to TRBJ2-5, so the J assignment may be wrong. The CDR3 is 15 amino acids. The germline CDR1 and CDR2 sequences are MNHEY and SVGAGI.

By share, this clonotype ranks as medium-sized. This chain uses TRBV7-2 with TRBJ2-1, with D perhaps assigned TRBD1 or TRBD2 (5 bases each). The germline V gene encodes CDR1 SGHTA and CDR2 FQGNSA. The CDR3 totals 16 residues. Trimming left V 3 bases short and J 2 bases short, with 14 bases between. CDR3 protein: CASSFHRDLTYNEQFF. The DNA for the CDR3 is TGTGCCAGCAGCTTCCACCGGGACCTAACCTACAATGAGCAGTTCTTC.

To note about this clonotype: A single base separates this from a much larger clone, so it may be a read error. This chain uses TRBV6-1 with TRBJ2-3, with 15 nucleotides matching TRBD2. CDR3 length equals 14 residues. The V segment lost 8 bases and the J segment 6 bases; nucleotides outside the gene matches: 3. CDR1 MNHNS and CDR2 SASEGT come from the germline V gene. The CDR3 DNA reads TGTGCCAGCGGACTAGCGGGGGGGAAGGATACGCAGTATTTT. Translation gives CASGLAGGKDTQYF.

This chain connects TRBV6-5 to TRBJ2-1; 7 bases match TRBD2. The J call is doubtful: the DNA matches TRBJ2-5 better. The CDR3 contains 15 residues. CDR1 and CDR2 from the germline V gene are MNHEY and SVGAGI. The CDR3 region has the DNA TGTGCCAGCAGTTACTCGCGGGGGACCAAAGAGACCCAGTACTTC. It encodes CASSYSRGTKETQYF.

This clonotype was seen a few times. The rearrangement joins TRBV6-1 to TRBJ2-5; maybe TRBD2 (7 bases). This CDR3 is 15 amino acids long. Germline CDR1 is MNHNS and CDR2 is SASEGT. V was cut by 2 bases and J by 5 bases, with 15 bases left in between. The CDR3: CASSEYRGGGETQYF. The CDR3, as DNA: TGTGCCAGCAGTGAATATCGGGGAGGGGGGGAGACCCAGTACTTC.

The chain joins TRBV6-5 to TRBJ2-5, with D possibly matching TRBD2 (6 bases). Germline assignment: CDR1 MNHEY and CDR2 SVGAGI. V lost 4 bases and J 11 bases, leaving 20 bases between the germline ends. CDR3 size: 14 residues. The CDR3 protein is CASSSGPGTGEQYF. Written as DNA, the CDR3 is TGTGCCAGCAGTTCGGGCCCCGGAACGGGGGAGCAGTACTTC.

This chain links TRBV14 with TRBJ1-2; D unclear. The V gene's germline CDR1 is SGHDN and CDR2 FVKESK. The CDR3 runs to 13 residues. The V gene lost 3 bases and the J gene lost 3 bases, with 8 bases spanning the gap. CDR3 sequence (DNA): TGTGCCAGCAGCCAGCGAAAGTACTATGGCTACACCTTC. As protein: CASSQRKYYGYTF.

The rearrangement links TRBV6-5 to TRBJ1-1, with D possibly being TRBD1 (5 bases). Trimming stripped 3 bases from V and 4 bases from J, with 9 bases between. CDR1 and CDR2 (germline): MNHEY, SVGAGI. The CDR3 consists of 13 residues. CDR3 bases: TGTGCCAGCAGTTATCAGGGAGGCACTGAAGCTTTCTTT. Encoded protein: CASSYQGGTEAFF.

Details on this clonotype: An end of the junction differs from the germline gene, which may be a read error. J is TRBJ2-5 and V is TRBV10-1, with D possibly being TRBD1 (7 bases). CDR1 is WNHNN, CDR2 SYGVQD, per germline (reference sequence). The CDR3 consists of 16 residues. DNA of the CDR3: TGCGCCAGCGGGGGGTCAGGGGGGCGTGAGCAAGAGACGCAGTACTTC. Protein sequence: CASGGSGGREQETQYF.

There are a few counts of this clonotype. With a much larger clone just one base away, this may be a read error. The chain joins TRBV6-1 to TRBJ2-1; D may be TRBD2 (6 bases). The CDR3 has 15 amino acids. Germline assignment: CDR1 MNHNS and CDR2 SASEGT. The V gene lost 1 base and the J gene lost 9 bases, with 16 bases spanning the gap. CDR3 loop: CASSEEGGSSGEQFF. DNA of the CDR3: TGTGCCAGCAGTGAAGAGGGAGGCAGTTCAGGTGAGCAGTTCTTC.

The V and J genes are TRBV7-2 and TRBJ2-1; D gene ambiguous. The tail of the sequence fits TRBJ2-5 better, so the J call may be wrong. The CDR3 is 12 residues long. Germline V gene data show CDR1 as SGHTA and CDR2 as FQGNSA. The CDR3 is CASSLASETQYF. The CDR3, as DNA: TGTGCCAGCAGCTTAGCTTCAGAGACCCAGTACTTC.

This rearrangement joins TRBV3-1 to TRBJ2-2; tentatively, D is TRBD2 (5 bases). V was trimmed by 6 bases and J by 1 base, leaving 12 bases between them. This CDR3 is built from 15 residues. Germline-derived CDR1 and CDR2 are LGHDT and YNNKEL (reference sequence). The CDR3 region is CASSRTDLNTGELFF. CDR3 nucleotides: TGTGCCAGCAGTCGGACTGACCTGAACACCGGGGAGCTGTTTTTT.

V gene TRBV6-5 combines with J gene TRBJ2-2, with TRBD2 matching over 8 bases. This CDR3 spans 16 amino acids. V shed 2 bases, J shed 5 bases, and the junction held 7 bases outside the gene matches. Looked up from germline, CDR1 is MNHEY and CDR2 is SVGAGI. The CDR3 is CASSYHGGGGTGELFF. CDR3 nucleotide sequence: TGTGCCAGCAGTTACCACGGGGGGGGCGGGACCGGGGAGCTGTTTTTT.

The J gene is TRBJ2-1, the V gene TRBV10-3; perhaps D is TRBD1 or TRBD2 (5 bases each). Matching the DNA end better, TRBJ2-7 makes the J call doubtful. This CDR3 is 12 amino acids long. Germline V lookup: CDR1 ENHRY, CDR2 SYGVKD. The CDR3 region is CATKGTYYEQYF. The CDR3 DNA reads TGTGCCACCAAGGGGACCTACTACGAGCAGTACTTC.

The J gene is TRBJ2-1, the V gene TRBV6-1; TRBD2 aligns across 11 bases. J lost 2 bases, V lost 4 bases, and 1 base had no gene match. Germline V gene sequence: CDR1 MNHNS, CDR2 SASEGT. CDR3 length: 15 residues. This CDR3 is CASSGLAGPYNEQFF. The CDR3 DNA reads TGTGCCAGCAGTGGACTAGCGGGACCCTACAATGAGCAGTTCTTC.

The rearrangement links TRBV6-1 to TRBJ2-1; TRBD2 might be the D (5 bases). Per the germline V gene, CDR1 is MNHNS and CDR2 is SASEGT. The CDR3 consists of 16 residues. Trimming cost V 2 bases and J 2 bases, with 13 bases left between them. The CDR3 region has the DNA TGTGCCAGCAGTGAATTCGGGGTCGGGGCCTACAATGAGCAGTTCTTC. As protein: CASSEFGVGAYNEQFF.

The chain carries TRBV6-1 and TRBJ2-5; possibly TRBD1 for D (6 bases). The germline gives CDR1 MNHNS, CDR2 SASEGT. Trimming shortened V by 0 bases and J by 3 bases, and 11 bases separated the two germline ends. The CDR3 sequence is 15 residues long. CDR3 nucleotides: TGTGCCAGCAGTGAAGCCCCCGCAGGGGAAGAGACCCAGTACTTC. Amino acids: CASSEAPAGEETQYF.

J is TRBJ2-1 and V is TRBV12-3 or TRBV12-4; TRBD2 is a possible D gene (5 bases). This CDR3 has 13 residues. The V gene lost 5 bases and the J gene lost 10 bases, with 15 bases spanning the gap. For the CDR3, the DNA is TGTGCCAGCAGTCCACAAGGAGTAGCGGAGCAGTTCTTC. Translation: CASSPQGVAEQFF.

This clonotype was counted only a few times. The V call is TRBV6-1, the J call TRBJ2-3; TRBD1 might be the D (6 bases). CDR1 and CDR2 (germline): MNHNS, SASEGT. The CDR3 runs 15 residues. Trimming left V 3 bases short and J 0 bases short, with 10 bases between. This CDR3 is CASSDRTGSTDTQYF. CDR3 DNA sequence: TGTGCCAGCAGTGACCGAACAGGGAGCACAGATACGCAGTATTTT.

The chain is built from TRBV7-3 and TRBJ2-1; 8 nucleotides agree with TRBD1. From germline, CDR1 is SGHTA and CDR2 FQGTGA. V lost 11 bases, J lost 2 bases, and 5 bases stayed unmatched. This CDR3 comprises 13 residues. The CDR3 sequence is CASGQGAYNEQFF. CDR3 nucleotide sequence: TGTGCCTCCGGACAGGGAGCCTACAATGAGCAGTTCTTC.

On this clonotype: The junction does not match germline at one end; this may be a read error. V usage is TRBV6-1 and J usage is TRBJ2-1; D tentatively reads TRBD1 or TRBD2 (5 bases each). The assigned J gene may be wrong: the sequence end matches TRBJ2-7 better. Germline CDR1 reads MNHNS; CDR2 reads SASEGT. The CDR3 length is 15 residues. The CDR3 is CVSKAGRSGYDEQYF. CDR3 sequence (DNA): TGTGTCAGCAAGGCAGGGCGATCGGGATACGACGAGCAGTACTTC.

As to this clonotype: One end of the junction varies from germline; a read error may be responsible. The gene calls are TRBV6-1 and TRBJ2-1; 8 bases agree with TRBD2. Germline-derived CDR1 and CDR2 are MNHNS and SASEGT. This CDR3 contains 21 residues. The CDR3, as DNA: TGTGCCAGCAGTGAATTCGGTATGAGAAGCGGGGGCTTTGCCACCTACAGGGAGCAGTTTTTT. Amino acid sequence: CASSEFGMRSGGFATYREQFF.